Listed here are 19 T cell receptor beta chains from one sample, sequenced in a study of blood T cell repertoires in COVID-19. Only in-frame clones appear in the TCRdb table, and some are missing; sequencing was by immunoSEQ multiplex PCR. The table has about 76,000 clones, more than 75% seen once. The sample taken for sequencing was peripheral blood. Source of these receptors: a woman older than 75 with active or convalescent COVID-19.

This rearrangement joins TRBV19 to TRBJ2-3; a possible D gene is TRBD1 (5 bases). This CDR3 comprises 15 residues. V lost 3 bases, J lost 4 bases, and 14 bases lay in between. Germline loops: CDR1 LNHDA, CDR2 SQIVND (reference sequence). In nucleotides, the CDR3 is TGTGCCAGTAGTATTCAAATTCAGGGCCCAGATACGCAGTATTTT. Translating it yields CASSIQIQGPDTQYF. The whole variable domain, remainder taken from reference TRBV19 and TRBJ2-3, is DGGITQSPKYLFRKEGQNVTLSCEQNLNHDAMYWYRQDPGQGLRLIYYSQIVNDFQKGDIAEGYSVSREKKESFPLTVTSAQKNPTAFYLCASSIQIQGPDTQYFGPGTRLTVL.

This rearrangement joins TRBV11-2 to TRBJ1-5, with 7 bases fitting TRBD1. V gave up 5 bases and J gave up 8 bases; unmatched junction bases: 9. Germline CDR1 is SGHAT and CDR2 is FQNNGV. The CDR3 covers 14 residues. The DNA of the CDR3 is TGTGCCAGCAGCCGGGACAGAGCCCGGGAGCCCCAGCATTTT. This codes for CASSRDRAREPQHF.

The DNA for the CDR3 is TGCGCCAGCAGCTCCCCGTGGCGGGGGGAGAAGGATACGCAGTATTTT. Translated, it gives CASSSPWRGEKDTQYF. The chain recombines TRBV5-1 with TRBJ2-3, with TRBD2 matching over 8 bases. The CDR3 is 16 amino acids. V was pared by 3 bases and J by 6 bases, with 12 bases of the junction left unmatched. In germline, CDR1 is SGHRS, CDR2 YFSETQ.

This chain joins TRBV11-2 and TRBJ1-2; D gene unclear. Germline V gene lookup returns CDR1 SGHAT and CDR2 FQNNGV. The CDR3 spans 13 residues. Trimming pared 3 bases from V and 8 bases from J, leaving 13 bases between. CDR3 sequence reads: CASSFPGNTGYTF. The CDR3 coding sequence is TGTGCCAGCAGCTTCCCGGGTAATACGGGCTACACCTTC.

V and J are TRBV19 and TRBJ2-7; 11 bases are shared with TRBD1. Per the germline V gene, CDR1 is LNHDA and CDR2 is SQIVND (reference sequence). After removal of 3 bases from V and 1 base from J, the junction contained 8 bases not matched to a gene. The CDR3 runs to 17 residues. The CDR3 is CASSIQIGTGGSYEQYF. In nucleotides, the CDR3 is TGTGCCAGTAGTATCCAAATCGGGACAGGGGGATCCTACGAGCAGTACTTC.

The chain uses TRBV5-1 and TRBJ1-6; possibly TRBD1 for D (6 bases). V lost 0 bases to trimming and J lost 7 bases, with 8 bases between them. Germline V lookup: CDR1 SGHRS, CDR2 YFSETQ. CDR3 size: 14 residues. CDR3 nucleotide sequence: TGCGCCAGCAGCTTGGGACAGGAGAATTCACCCCTCCACTTT. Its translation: CASSLGQENSPLHF.

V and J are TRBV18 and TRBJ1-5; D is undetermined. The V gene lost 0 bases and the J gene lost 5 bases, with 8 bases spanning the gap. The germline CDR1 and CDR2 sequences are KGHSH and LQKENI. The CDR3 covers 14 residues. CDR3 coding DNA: TGTGCCAGCTCACCACCGGCCTCGTATCAGCCCCAGCATTTT. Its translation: CASSPPASYQPQHF.

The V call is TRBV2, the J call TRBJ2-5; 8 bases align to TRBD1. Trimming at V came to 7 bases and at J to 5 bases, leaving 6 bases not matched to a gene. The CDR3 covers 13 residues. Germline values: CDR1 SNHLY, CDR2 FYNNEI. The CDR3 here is CASIRQGLETQYF. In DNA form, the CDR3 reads TGTGCCAGCATAAGACAGGGGTTGGAGACCCAGTACTTC.

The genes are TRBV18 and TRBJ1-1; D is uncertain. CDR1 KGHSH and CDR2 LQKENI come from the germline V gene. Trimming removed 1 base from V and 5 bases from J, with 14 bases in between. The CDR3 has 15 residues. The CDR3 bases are TGTGCCAGCTCACCACTTGCTGGGGAGAGGACTGAAGCTTTCTTT. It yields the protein CASSPLAGERTEAFF.

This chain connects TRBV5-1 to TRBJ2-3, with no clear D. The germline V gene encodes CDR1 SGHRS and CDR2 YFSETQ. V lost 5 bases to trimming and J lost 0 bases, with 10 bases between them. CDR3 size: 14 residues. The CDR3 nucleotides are TGCGCCAGCAGTCAAATGACTAGCACAGATACGCAGTATTTT. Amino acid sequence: CASSQMTSTDTQYF.

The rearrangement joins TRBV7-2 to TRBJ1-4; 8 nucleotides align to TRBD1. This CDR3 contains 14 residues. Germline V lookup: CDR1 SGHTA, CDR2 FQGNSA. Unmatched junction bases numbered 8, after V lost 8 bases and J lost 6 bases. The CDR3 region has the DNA TGTGCCAGCGGCATGACAGGGGATCATGAAAAACTGTTTTTT. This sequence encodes CASGMTGDHEKLFF.

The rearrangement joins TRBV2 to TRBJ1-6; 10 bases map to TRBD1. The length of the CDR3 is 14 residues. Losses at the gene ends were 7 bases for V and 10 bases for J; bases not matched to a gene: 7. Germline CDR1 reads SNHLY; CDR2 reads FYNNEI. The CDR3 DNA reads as TGTGCCAGCACTACCGGGACAGGGGTCTCACCCCTCCACTTT. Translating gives CASTTGTGVSPLHF.

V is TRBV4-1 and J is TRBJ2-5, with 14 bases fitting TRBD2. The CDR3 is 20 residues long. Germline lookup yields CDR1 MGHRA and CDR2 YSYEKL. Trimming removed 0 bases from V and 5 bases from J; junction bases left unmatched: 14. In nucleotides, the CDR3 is TGCGCCAGCAGCCAAGAACGCGGACTAGCGGGGGGCTTATTGCTGGAGACCCAGTACTTC. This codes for CASSQERGLAGGLLLETQYF.

CDR3 nucleotides: TGTGCCAGCAGCTTTTGGACTAAGGGAGGTGAGCAGTTCTTC. It codes for CASSFWTKGGEQFF. The chain employs TRBV7-4 and TRBJ2-1, with a tentative D call TRBD2 (6 bases). The V end lost 3 bases, the J end lost 9 bases, and 15 bases lay between the germline ends. The CDR3 has 14 residues. CDR1 and CDR2 from the germline V gene are SGHVT and SQSDAQ.

CDR3 protein: CASSLEAGGGTPYGYTF. The DNA for the CDR3 is TGTGCCAGCAGCTTAGAAGCAGGGGGTGGGACCCCTTATGGCTACACCTTC. This sequence joins TRBV11-3 and TRBJ1-2; 7 nucleotides line up with TRBD1. CDR1 and CDR2 from the germline V gene are SGHNT and YENEEA. V shed 0 bases and J 5 bases; nucleotides not matched to a gene: 12. CDR3 length: 17 amino acids.

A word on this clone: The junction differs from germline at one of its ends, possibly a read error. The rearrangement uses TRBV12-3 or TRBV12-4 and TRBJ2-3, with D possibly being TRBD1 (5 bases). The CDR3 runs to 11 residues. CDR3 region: CASSFDLNRSF. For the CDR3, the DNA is TGTGCCAGCAGTTTCGACCTAAACAGGTCGTTT.

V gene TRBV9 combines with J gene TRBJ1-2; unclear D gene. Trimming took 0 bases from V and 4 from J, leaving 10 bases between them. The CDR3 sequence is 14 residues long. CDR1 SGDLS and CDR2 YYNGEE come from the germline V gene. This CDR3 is CASSVDRGGYGYTF. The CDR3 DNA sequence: TGTGCCAGCAGCGTAGATCGGGGTGGCTATGGCTACACCTTC.

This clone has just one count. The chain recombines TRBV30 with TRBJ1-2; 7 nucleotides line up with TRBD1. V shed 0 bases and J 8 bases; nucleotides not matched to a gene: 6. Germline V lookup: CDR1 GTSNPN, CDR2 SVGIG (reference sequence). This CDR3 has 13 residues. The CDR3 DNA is TGTGCCTGGAGTGTGGTAGGGGGCGGCGGCTACACCTTC. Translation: CAWSVVGGGGYTF.

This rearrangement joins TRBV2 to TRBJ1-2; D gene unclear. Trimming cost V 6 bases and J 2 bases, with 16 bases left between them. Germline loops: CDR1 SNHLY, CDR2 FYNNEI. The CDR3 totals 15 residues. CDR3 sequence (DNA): TGTGCCAGCAGGGGCGTTGAGGGTAGGAACTATGGCTACACCTTC. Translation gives CASRGVEGRNYGYTF.